This T cell receptor (beta chain) emerged from a study of T cell responses to AZD1222 COVID-19 vaccine. Study results and limitations: Donors, mostly white British, included more females; clonal diversity was possibly underestimated. All repertoire sampling was performed exclusively after the peak T cell response.

Germline V lookup: CDR1 SGHNT, CDR2 YENEEA. This CDR3 spans 14 amino acids. V lost 1 base to trimming and J lost 0 bases, with 6 bases between them. Notes on this clone: Its antigen is undetermined. Other DNA sequences of this sample code for an identical CDR3.

This table comes from immunoSEQ multiplex PCR, and its TCRdb copy is limited to in-frame clones, with some not included. The table shows around 91,000 clones, with 70% to 90% occurring only once. V is TRBV11-3 and J is TRBJ1-1, with a tentative D call TRBD1 (5 bases). The source is an adult in good health. The sequencing used peripheral blood, collected on day 0 of AZD1222 vaccination. CDR3 protein: CASSLGGLNTEAFF. CDR3 coding DNA: TGTGCCAGCAGCTTAGGGGGGTTGAACACTGAAGCTTTCTTT.